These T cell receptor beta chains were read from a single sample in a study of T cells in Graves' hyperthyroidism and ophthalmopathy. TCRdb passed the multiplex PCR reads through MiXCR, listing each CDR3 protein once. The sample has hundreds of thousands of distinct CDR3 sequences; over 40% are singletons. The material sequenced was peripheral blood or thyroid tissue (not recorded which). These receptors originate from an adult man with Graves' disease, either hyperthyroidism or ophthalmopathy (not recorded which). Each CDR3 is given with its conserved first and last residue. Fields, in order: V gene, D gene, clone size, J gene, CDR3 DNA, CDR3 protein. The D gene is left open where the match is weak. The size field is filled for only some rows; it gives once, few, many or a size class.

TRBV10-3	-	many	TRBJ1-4	TGTGCCATCAGTGATTTCGGTGCAACTAATGAAAAACTGTTTTTT	CAISDFGATNEKLFF
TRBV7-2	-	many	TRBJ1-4	TGTGCCAGCAGCTTAGTTGGAGAGGGAGGCGAAAAACTGTTTTTT	CASSLVGEGGEKLFF
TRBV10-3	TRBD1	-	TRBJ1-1	TGTGCCATTGGACAGGGCACTGAAGCTTTCTTT	CAIGQGTEAFF
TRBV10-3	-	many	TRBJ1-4	TGTGCCATCAGGGCCGGCGATACCATCGGAAAACTGTTTTTT	CAIRAGDTIGKLFF
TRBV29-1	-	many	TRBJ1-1	TGCAGCGGCAGGGACGCGAACACTGAAGCTTTCTTT	CSGRDANTEAFF
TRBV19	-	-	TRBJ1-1	TGTGCCAGTAGTATACTCAGTTGGACGAACACTGAAGCTTTCTTT	CASSILSWTNTEAFF
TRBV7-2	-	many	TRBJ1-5	TGTGCCAGCAGTCCTAACACCGAATGGAGCAATCAGCCCCAGCATTTT	CASSPNTEWSNQPQHF
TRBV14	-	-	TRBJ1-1	TGTGCCAGCAGCCAAGAAGTACGGGACACTGAAGCTTTCTTT	CASSQEVRDTEAFF
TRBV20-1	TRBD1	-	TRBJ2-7	TGCAGTGCTACCGGGACAGGGATTGGCGAGCAGTACTTC	CSATGTGIGEQYF
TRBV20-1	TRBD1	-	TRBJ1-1	TGCAGTGCTAGAGATACAGGGGGTTTGAACACTGAAGCTTTCTTT	CSARDTGGLNTEAFF
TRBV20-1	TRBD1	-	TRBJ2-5	TGCAGTGCTAGTATATCGACAGGGCAAGAGACCCAGTACTTC	CSASISTGQETQYF
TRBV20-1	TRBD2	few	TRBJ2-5	TGCAGTGCTAGAGGGACTAGCGGGGGGGCAGGAGAGACCCAGTACTTC	CSARGTSGGAGETQYF
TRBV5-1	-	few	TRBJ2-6	TGCGCCAGCAGCTTGGAACAGATATCTGGGGCCAACGTCCTGACTTTC	CASSLEQISGANVLTF
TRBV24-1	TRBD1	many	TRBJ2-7	TGTGCCACCAGCGATCCCGGACAGGGGGCCTACGAGCAGTACTTC	CATSDPGQGAYEQYF
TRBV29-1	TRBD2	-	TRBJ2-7	TGCAGCTTGGGAGGGGCCAACAACTACGAGCAGTACTTC	CSLGGANNYEQYF
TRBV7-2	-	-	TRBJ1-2	TGCGCCAGCAGCCAAGCGGGGGGGAGTCTGGCGGGCTACACCTTC	CASSQAGGSLAGYTF
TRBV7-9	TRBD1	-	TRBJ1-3	TGTGCCAGCAGCTTGTCCGGGACAGGGCTCGGAAACACCATATATTTT	CASSLSGTGLGNTIYF
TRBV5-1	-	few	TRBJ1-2	TGCGCCAGCAGCTTGGAGCGGGGTCGTAACTATGGCTACACCTTC	CASSLERGRNYGYTF
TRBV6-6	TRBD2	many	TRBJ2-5	TGTGCCAGCAGTTACTCCGGGACTACGGGGACCCAGTACTTC	CASSYSGTTGTQYF
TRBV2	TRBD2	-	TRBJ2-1	TGTGCCAGCAGTGAGGGACTAGCGAGCAATGAGCAGTTCTTC	CASSEGLASNEQFF
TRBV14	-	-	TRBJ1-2	TGTGCCAGCAGCCAAGATATCGGGGGCATCTTGGATGGCTACACCTTC	CASSQDIGGILDGYTF
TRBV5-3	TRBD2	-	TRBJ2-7	TGTGCCATCAGCAATGCTAGCGGTCTATACGAGCAGTACTTC	CAISNASGLYEQYF
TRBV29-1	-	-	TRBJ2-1	TGCAGCGCAGGACAGAGCTCCTACAATGAGCAGTTCTTC	CSAGQSSYNEQFF
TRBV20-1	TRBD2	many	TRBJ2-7	TGCAGTGCTAGACGAAGCGGGGGGGCTTCCGAGCAGTACTTC	CSARRSGGASEQYF
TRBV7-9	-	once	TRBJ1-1	TGTGCCAGCAGGGACGACACTGAAGCTTTCTTT	CASRDDTEAFF
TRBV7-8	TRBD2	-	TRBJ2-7	TGTGCCAGCAGCTTGGGCCGGGAGGGCCGCTACGAGCAGTACTTC	CASSLGREGRYEQYF
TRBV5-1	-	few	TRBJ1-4	TGCGCCAGCAGCTTGAGGGGGGGTCGAGAAAAACTGTTTTTT	CASSLRGGREKLFF
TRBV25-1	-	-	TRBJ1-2	TGTGCCAGCAGTGAAGCAAGAGGGACCGACTATGGCTACACCTTC	CASSEARGTDYGYTF
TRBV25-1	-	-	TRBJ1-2	TGTGCCAGCAGTCGTTCGGGCAGGACGGATGGCTACACCTTC	CASSRSGRTDGYTF
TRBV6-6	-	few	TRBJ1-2	TGTGCCAGCACCGACCCGGGAAGGGATAACTATGGCTACACCTTC	CASTDPGRDNYGYTF
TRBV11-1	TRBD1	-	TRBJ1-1	TGTGCCAGCAACAACGACCGGGACAGTCGCTTCACTGAAGCTTTCTTT	CASNNDRDSRFTEAFF
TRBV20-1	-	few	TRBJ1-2	TGCAGTGCTCTCCCGGAGGGGCGCGGGGGCTATGGCTACACCTTC	CSALPEGRGGYGYTF
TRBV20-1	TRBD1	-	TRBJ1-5	TGCAGTGCTACCCGGACAGGGGCGCCCTCGGGCAATCAGCCCCAGCATTTT	CSATRTGAPSGNQPQHF
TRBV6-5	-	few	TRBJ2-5	TGTGCCAGCAGTTACTCGACTACTGAGACCCAGTACTTC	CASSYSTTETQYF
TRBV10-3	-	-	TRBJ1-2	TGTGCCAGCAGTGTAGGAGGCAGTGGCTACACCTTC	CASSVGGSGYTF
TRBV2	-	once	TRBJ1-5	TGTGCCAGCAGTGAATACGCGGGGCAGCCCCAGCATTTT	CASSEYAGQPQHF
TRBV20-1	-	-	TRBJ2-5	TGCAGTGCTTTCTCGCAGGAGACCCAGTACTTC	CSAFSQETQYF
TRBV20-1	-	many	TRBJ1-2	TGCAGTGCAGGGCCGGGGTCTGCTGACTATGGCTACACCTTC	CSAGPGSADYGYTF
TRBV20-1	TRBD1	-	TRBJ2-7	TGCAGTGCTATCCGGGACAGGGGATACGAGCAGTACTTC	CSAIRDRGYEQYF
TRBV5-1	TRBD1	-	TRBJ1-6	TGCGCCAGCAGCGGAACACAGGGGAATTCACCCCTCCACTTT	CASSGTQGNSPLHF
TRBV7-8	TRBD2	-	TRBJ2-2	TGTGCCAGCAGCCCCCCCGGGGGAGCGGGAGACACCGGGGAGCTGTTTTTT	CASSPPGGAGDTGELFF